These 28 T cell receptor beta chains came from one sample sequenced in a study of blood T cell repertoires in COVID-19. Sequencing used immunoSEQ multiplex PCR; TCRdb keeps in-frame clones, though not all of them. The sample records 130,000 to 150,000 clones, about 86% being singletons. The sample was peripheral blood. The receptors were sampled from a woman aged 80 or over with acute or convalescent COVID-19.

Only a few counts were recorded for this clone. The chain has TRBV7-2 and TRBJ1-2; no reliable D call. Looked up from germline, CDR1 is SGHTA and CDR2 is FQGNSA. The germline V and J ends were trimmed by 1 base and 6 bases, with 12 bases remaining between them. The CDR3 totals 14 residues. The CDR3 DNA is TGTGCCAGCAGCTTAGTCGGGGTTGGTAATGGCTACACCTTC. Residues: CASSLVGVGNGYTF. The entire variable domain, with the rest obtained from reference TRBV7-2 and TRBJ1-2, is as follows: GAGVSQSPSNKVTEKGKDVELRCDPISGHTALYWYRQSLGQGLEFLIYFQGNSAPDKSGLPSDRFSAERTGGSVSTLTIQRTQQEDSAVYLCASSLVGVGNGYTFGSGTRLTVV.

The chain links TRBV2 to TRBJ2-5; TRBD1 agrees at 8 bases. The CDR3 is 14 residues long. Germline values: CDR1 SNHLY, CDR2 FYNNEI. V was clipped by 6 bases and J by 2 bases; unmatched bases: 5. The CDR3 sequence is CASRRTGRQETQYF. DNA of the CDR3: TGTGCCAGCAGGCGGACAGGGCGGCAAGAGACCCAGTACTTC.

This clone was picked up a small number of times. The chain has TRBV6-5 and TRBJ2-5; TRBD2 matches 8 bases. The CDR3 loop spans 12 amino acids. Germline values: CDR1 MNHEY, CDR2 SVGAGI. The J segment lost 6 bases and the V segment lost 4 bases, leaving 1 base of the junction unmatched. CDR3 amino acids: CASSWTSQTQYF. The DNA for the CDR3 is TGTGCCAGCAGTTGGACTAGCCAGACCCAGTACTTC.

The chain links TRBV7-2 to TRBJ1-3; D is perhaps TRBD1 (6 bases). Per the germline V gene, CDR1 is SGHTA and CDR2 is FQGNSA. The V and J ends lost 4 bases and 0 bases respectively, with 19 bases between them. The CDR3 loop spans 18 amino acids. CDR3 loop: CASSYLGGAYPSGNTIYF. For the CDR3, the DNA is TGTGCCAGCAGCTACCTAGGGGGGGCCTACCCCTCTGGAAACACCATATATTTT.

The chain employs TRBV7-2 and TRBJ2-7, with 8 bases that match TRBD1. V shed 5 bases, J shed 4 bases, and the junction held 10 bases outside the gene matches. The CDR3 contains 15 residues. The germline V gene encodes CDR1 SGHTA and CDR2 FQGNSA. Here the CDR3 reads CASSDVNRGIYEQYF. For the CDR3, the DNA is TGTGCCAGCAGCGACGTAAACAGGGGGATTTACGAGCAGTACTTC.

The CDR3 sequence is CASRKSGYNEQFF. The CDR3 coding sequence is TGTGCCAGCCGAAAAAGCGGCTACAATGAGCAGTTCTTC. J is TRBJ2-1 and V is TRBV2, with a weak D call TRBD2 (5 bases). Per germline, CDR1 SNHLY and CDR2 FYNNEI. The V gene lost 8 bases and the J gene lost 3 bases, with 11 bases spanning the gap. CDR3 length: 13 residues. The full variable domain, in which reference TRBV2 and TRBJ2-1 provide the parts outside the CDR3, is EPEVTQTPSHQVTQMGQEVILRCVPISNHLYFYWYRQILGQKVEFLVSFYNNEISEKSEIFDDQFSVERPDGSNFTLKIRSTKLEDSAMYFCASRKSGYNEQFFGPGTRLTVL.

This clone appeared a few times. V is TRBV29-1 and J is TRBJ2-3; TRBD1 matches at 7 bases. Looked up from germline, CDR1 is SQVTM and CDR2 is ANQGSEA. The ends lost 6 bases at V and 4 bases at J; junction bases unmatched: 10. The CDR3 spans 14 residues. CDR3 DNA: TGCAGCGTAACAGGGGTAAGGGGCCCAGATACGCAGTATTTT. As protein: CSVTGVRGPDTQYF.

This clone was detected once. The rearrangement uses TRBV11-2 and TRBJ1-4; D is unresolved. In germline, CDR1 is SGHAT, CDR2 FQNNGV. The CDR3 extends over 12 amino acids. V was pared by 1 base and J by 8 bases, with 5 bases between. In DNA, the CDR3 is TGTGCCAGCAGCTTAGCCCGGGAAAAACTGTTTTTT. Translating gives CASSLAREKLFF.

This clone has more than one count but fewer than ten. V and J are TRBV7-9 and TRBJ2-1; no definite D call. The germline CDR1 and CDR2 sequences are SEHNR and FQNEAQ (reference sequence). This CDR3 is 17 amino acids long. V was pared by 5 bases and J by 4 bases, with 21 bases between. The CDR3 DNA sequence: TGTGCCAGCAGCCGGATCTCACCTGGCGGCGGTTACAATGAGCAGTTCTTC. It is translated as CASSRISPGGGYNEQFF.

The chain is built from TRBV18 and TRBJ1-1; TRBD1 matches at 8 bases. CDR1 and CDR2 (germline): KGHSH, LQKENI. The trim removed 3 bases at V and 5 bases at J, leaving 8 bases unmatched. CDR3 length: 15 residues. The DNA of the CDR3 is TGTGCCAGCTCACCCGGACAGGGAATGGGAACTGAAGCTTTCTTT. Its translation is CASSPGQGMGTEAFF.

This chain uses TRBV19 with TRBJ1-5; tentative D call: TRBD1 (6 bases). There are 14 residues in the CDR3. The germline V gene encodes CDR1 LNHDA and CDR2 SQIVND (reference sequence). V was clipped by 4 bases and J by 3 bases, with 10 bases between them. CDR3 nucleotide sequence: TGTGCCAGTAGTAAATGGACAGCCAATCAGCCCCAGCATTTT. It encodes CASSKWTANQPQHF.

For the CDR3, the DNA is TGTGCCAGCTCAACCCGGACAGAGGGTTTGGGCTACACCTTC. It encodes CASSTRTEGLGYTF. The chain combines TRBV2 with TRBJ1-2, with D possibly being TRBD1 (6 bases). CDR1 is SNHLY and CDR2 is FYNNEI in the germline V gene. CDR3 length: 14 residues. Trimming removed 8 bases from V and 8 bases from J, with 21 bases in between.

The V and J genes are TRBV9 and TRBJ1-2; no firm D call. Germline V gives CDR1 SGDLS, CDR2 YYNGEE. This CDR3 has 16 amino acids. The germline V and J ends were trimmed by 0 bases and 0 bases, with 12 bases remaining between them. CDR3 residues: CASSVGGELANYGYTF. The CDR3 nucleotides are TGTGCCAGCAGCGTAGGCGGGGAGCTAGCTAACTATGGCTACACCTTC.

V usage is TRBV5-1 and J usage is TRBJ1-2, with 9 bases identical to TRBD1. V gave up 2 bases and J gave up 5 bases; unmatched junction bases: 4. Germline V lookup: CDR1 SGHRS, CDR2 YFSETQ. The CDR3 loop spans 14 amino acids. The CDR3 protein is CASSFSGQGYGYTF. The CDR3, as DNA: TGCGCCAGCAGCTTCTCGGGACAGGGTTATGGCTACACCTTC.

The CDR3 nucleotides read TGTGCCAGCAGCTGGGGCGGGGGTACCGGGGAGCTGTTTTTT. This sequence encodes CASSWGGGTGELFF. The chain couples TRBV5-5 to TRBJ2-2; 7 nucleotides match TRBD2. CDR3 length: 14 amino acids. V trimming: 3 bases; J trimming: 5 bases; junction bases outside the gene matches: 4. Germline loops: CDR1 SGHKS, CDR2 YYEKEE (reference sequence).

This chain links TRBV6-2 or TRBV6-3 with TRBJ1-1, with D perhaps TRBD1 (5 bases). The V and J ends lost 2 bases and 0 bases respectively, with 10 bases between them. The length of the CDR3 is 15 residues. Germline V gene sequence: CDR1 MNHEY, CDR2 SVGEGT. CDR3: CASSYPGGLNTEAFF. The CDR3 DNA follows: TGTGCCAGCAGTTACCCGGGGGGTCTGAACACTGAAGCTTTCTTT.

This rearrangement joins TRBV7-8 to TRBJ1-5; D remains unclear. The length of the CDR3 is 14 residues. Germline V lookup: CDR1 SGHVS, CDR2 FQNEAQ. Deletions cut 5 bases from V and 2 bases from J, with 10 bases between. The CDR3 DNA reads TGTGCCAGCAGCCCCATCACGGGCAATCAGCCCCAGCATTTT. Protein sequence: CASSPITGNQPQHF.

The gene calls are TRBV12-3 or TRBV12-4 and TRBJ1-2; D ambiguous. V lost 3 bases to trimming and J lost 3 bases, with 8 bases between them. The CDR3 length is 13 residues. The CDR3 region has the DNA TGTGCCAGCAGTTTCACAGCCTACTATGGCTACACCTTC. This codes for CASSFTAYYGYTF.

The chain couples TRBV19 to TRBJ1-5; TRBD1 aligns across 8 bases. This CDR3 is built from 16 residues. Germline trimming cut 3 bases from V and 4 bases from J; bases unmatched to any gene: 8. Germline V gene sequence: CDR1 LNHDA, CDR2 SQIVND (reference sequence). CDR3 sequence reads: CASSIERTGLNQPQHF. DNA of the CDR3: TGTGCCAGTAGTATTGAGAGGACAGGGCTTAATCAGCCCCAGCATTTT.

V gene TRBV11-2 combines with J gene TRBJ1-1, with a weak D call TRBD1 (6 bases). Germline lookup yields CDR1 SGHAT and CDR2 FQNNGV. V gave up 10 bases and J gave up 10 bases, with 16 bases separating them. The CDR3 sequence is 11 residues long. The CDR3, as DNA: TGTGCCATCCCACGAGGGGGTAGAGCTTTCTTT. Encoded protein: CAIPRGGRAFF.

The rearrangement uses TRBV12-3 or TRBV12-4 and TRBJ1-5; no clear D gene. The CDR3 contains 13 residues. Trimming took 2 bases from V and 6 from J, leaving 8 bases between them. The CDR3 region is CASSLSTFQPQHF. As DNA, the CDR3 is TGTGCCAGCAGTTTAAGCACCTTTCAGCCCCAGCATTTT.

The chain links TRBV4-1 to TRBJ2-7, with TRBD1 matching 7 bases. Looked up from germline, CDR1 is MGHRA and CDR2 is YSYEKL. V gave up 3 bases and J gave up 4 bases; unmatched junction bases: 9. The CDR3 contains 15 residues. The CDR3 sequence is CASSHRTGRSYEQYF. The CDR3 DNA follows: TGCGCCAGCAGCCACCGGACAGGAAGATCGTACGAGCAGTACTTC.

The gene calls are TRBV5-6 and TRBJ1-2, with a possible D match to TRBD1 (6 bases). Trimming removed 3 bases from V and 3 bases from J, with 18 bases in between. This CDR3 has 16 amino acids. CDR1 SGHDT and CDR2 YYEEEE come from the germline V gene. CDR3 in amino acids: CASSSASRQVYYGYTF. The CDR3 bases are TGTGCCAGCAGCTCCGCCTCTCGACAGGTTTACTATGGCTACACCTTC.

The chain combines TRBV7-9 with TRBJ1-5, with D possibly being TRBD1 (6 bases). Trimming removed 1 base from V and 5 bases from J, with 12 bases in between. Germline-derived CDR1 and CDR2 are SEHNR and FQNEAQ (reference sequence). The CDR3 spans 15 residues. The CDR3 sequence: CASSLVGRGDQPQHF. In DNA form, the CDR3 reads TGTGCCAGCAGCTTAGTCGGCAGGGGTGATCAGCCCCAGCATTTT. Full variable domain (outside the CDR3, taken from reference TRBV7-9 and TRBJ1-5): DTGVSQNPRHKITKRGQNVTFRCDPISEHNRLYWYRQTLGQGPEFLTYFQNEAQLEKSRLLSDRFSAERPKGSFSTLEIQRTEQGDSAMYLCASSLVGRGDQPQHFGDGTRLSIL.

The rearrangement uses TRBV7-2 and TRBJ2-7; weak D call: TRBD2 (5 bases). This CDR3 comprises 15 residues. Trimming stripped 6 bases from V and 5 bases from J, with 20 bases between. Per the germline V gene, CDR1 is SGHTA and CDR2 is FQGNSA. CDR3 loop: CASRFIDGSGDEQYF. CDR3 DNA sequence: TGTGCCAGCAGATTCATTGACGGGTCCGGGGACGAGCAGTACTTC.

This clone was seen only a few times. Other nucleotide sequences from this sample produce the same CDR3. V usage is TRBV19 and J usage is TRBJ1-5, with 7 bases matching TRBD1. V trimming: 6 bases; J trimming: 0 bases; junction bases outside the gene matches: 5. This CDR3 contains 15 residues. CDR1 and CDR2 (germline): LNHDA, SQIVND (reference sequence). CDR3 protein: CASRKTGNSNQPQHF. CDR3 in DNA: TGTGCCAGTAGAAAGACAGGGAATAGCAATCAGCCCCAGCATTTT.

This rearrangement joins TRBV5-1 to TRBJ2-2, with 9 bases matching TRBD1. This CDR3 is 16 amino acids long. Germline V gene sequence: CDR1 SGHRS, CDR2 YFSETQ. Losses at the gene ends were 4 bases for V and 5 bases for J; bases not matched to a gene: 9. CDR3 bases: TGCGCCAGCAGCGTCGAGGGACAGGGAGGGACCGGGGAGCTGTTTTTT. Protein product: CASSVEGQGGTGELFF.

The rearrangement uses TRBV11-2 and TRBJ2-1; 7 bases line up with TRBD2. Germline V lookup: CDR1 SGHAT, CDR2 FQNNGV. The J segment lost 8 bases and the V segment lost 3 bases, leaving 1 base of the junction unmatched. CDR3 length: 12 residues. For the CDR3, the DNA is TGTGCCAGCAGCTTGGGGGGGGATGAGCAGTTCTTC. Encoded protein: CASSLGGDEQFF.